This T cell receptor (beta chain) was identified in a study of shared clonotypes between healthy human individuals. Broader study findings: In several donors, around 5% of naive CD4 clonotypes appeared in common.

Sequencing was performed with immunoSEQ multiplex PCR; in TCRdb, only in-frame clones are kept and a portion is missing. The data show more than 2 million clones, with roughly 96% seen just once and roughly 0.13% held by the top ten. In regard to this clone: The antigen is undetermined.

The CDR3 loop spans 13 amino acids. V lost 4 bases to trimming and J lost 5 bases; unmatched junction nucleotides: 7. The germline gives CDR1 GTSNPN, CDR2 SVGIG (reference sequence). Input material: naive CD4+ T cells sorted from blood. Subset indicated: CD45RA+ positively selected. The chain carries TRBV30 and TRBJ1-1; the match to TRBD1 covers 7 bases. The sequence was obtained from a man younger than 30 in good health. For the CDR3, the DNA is TGTGCCTGGAACAGACAGGGTGGGACTGAAGCTTTCTTT. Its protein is CAWNRQGGTEAFF.